This T cell receptor beta chain came from a study of cytomegalovirus exposure and HLA in healthy donors. Whole-study results and caveats: In vitro checks showed that a few CMV-associated chains really do target CMV antigens. Relative to the roughly 700-donor mean, N-insertions were reportedly fewer in an Asian-associated ancestry cluster in a later analysis.

With respect to this clone: What it recognizes is unknown.

The PCR ran on 60 Vbeta and 13 Jbeta primers. Some clones are missing from TCRdb's copy, which holds only in-frame ones; the method was immunoSEQ multiplex PCR. The data show about 130,000 clones, around 8.5% seen once. The V and J ends lost 4 bases and 2 bases respectively, with 16 bases between them. The germline V gene has CDR1 MGHRA and CDR2 YSYEKL. The CDR3 is 16 amino acids. Input material: PBMCs. The gene calls are TRBV4-1 and TRBJ2-3; D is possibly TRBD2 (6 bases). This receptor was taken from a man aged 40-49 years in good health and CMV-seronegative. DNA of the CDR3: TGCGCCAGCAGCCGGGGTATTGCGGGGAACACAGATACGCAGTATTTT. Its translation is CASSRGIAGNTDTQYF.